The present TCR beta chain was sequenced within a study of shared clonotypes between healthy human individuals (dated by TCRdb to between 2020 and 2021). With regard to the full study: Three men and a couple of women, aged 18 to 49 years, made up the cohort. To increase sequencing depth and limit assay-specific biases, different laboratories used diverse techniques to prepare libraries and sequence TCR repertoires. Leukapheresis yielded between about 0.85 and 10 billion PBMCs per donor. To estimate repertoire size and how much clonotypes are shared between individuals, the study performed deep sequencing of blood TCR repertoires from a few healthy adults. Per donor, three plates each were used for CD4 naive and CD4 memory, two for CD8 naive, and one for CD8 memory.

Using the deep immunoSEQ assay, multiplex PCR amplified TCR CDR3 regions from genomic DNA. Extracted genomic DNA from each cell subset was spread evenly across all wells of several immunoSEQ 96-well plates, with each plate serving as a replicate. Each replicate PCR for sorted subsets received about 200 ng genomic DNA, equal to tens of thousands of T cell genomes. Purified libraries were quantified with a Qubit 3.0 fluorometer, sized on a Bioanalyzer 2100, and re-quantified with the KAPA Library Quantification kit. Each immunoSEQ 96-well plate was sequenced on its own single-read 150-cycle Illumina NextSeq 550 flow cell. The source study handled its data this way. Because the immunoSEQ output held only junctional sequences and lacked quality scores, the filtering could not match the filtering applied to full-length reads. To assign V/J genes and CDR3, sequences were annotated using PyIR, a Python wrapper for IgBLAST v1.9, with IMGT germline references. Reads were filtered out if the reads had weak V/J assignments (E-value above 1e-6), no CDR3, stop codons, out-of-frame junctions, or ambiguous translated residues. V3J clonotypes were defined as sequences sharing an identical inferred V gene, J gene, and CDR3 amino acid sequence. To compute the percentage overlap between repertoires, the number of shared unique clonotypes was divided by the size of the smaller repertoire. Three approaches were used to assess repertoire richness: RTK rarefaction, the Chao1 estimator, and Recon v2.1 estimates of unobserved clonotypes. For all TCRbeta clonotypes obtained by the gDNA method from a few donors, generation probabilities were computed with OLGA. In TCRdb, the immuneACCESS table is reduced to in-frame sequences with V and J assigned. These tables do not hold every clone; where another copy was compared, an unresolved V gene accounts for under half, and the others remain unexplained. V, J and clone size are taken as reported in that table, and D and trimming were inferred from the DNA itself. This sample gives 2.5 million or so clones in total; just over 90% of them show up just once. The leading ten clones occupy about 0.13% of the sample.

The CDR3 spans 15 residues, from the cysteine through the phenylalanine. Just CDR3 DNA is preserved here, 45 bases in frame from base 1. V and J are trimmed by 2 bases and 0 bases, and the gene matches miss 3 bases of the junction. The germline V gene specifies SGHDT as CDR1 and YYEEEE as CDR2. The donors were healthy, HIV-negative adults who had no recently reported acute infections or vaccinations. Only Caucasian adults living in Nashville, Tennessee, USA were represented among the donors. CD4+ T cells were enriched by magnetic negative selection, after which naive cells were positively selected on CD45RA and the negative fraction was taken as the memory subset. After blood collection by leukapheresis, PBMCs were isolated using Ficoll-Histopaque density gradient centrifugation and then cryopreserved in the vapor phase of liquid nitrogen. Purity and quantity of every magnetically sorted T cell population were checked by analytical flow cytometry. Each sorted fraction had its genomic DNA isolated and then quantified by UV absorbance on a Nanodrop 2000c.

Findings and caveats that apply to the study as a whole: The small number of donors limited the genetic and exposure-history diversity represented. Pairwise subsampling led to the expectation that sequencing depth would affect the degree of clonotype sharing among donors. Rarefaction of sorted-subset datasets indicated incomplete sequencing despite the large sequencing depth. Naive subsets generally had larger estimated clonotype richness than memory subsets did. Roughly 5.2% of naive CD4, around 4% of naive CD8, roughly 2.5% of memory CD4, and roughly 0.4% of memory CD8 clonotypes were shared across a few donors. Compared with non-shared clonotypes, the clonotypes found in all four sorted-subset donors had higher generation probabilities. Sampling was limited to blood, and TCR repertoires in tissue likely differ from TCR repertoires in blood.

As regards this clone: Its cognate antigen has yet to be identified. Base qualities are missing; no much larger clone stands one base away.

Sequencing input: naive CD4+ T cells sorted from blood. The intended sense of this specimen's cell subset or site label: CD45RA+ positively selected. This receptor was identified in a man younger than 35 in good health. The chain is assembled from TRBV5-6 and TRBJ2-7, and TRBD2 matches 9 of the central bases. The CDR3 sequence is CASSFRTSASYEQYF. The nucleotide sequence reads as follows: TGTGCCAGCAGCTTTAGGACTAGCGCCTCCTACGAGCAGTACTTC.